The next 27 T cell receptor beta chains were all read from a single sample in a study of shared clonotypes between healthy human individuals. Measured with immunoSEQ multiplex PCR; TCRdb has only the in-frame clones, and not every one. The sample lists some 1 million clones, approximately 72% seen once, with around 1.5% in the top ten. Specimen: memory CD4+ T cells sorted from blood. This sample's subset: CD45RA-negative fraction. The receptors here all came from a man aged 18 to 29 in good health.

The V call is TRBV5-5, the J call TRBJ2-7; 8 nucleotides line up with TRBD1. The germline CDR1 and CDR2 sequences are SGHKS and YYEKEE (reference sequence). With V trimmed by 0 bases and J by 4 bases, 6 bases remained unmatched. The CDR3 runs 15 residues. The CDR3 loop is CASSLAIGQGYEQYF. The CDR3 DNA follows: TGTGCCAGCAGCTTGGCAATCGGACAGGGATACGAGCAGTACTTC.

This clone was seen just once. The identical CDR3 is also encoded by other nucleotide sequences in the sample. V is TRBV28 and J is TRBJ2-7; the D gene could be TRBD1 or TRBD2 (6 bases each). Trimming cost V 7 bases and J 3 bases, with 16 bases left between them. CDR3 length: 14 amino acids. Germline CDR1 reads MDHEN; CDR2 reads SYDVKM. In DNA, the CDR3 is TGTGCCAGCAAGGGGGGACCAGGGGACTACGAGCAGTACTTC. As protein: CASKGGPGDYEQYF.

The CDR3 protein is CASCLGGGAVDTQYF. The CDR3 bases are TGCGCCAGCTGTCTGGGCGGGGGGGCCGTAGATACGCAGTATTTT. The chain uses TRBV5-1 and TRBJ2-3; 9 nucleotides align to TRBD2. The junction had 11 bases not matched to a gene; V was cut back by 7 bases and J by 5 bases. This CDR3 has 15 residues. Per germline, CDR1 SGHRS and CDR2 YFSETQ.

The chain couples TRBV7-9 to TRBJ1-1, with D possibly being TRBD1 (6 bases). Germline CDR1 is SEHNR and CDR2 is FQNEAQ (reference sequence). The CDR3 contains 13 residues. V lost 3 bases and J 6 bases, leaving 11 bases between the germline ends. Written as DNA, the CDR3 is TGTGCCAGCAGCTTTGGGGGGCGTGCTGAAGCTTTCTTT. Translating it yields CASSFGGRAEAFF.

The gene calls are TRBV28 and TRBJ1-3; no clear D. This CDR3 contains 16 residues. CDR1 and CDR2 (germline): MDHEN, SYDVKM. Trimming removed 6 bases from V and 4 bases from J, with 19 bases in between. The CDR3 coding sequence is TGTGCCAGCAGCCCACCCAGGCGGACCCCCGGAAACACCATATATTTT. Amino acids: CASSPPRRTPGNTIYF.

This rearrangement joins TRBV29-1 to TRBJ2-1; possibly TRBD2 for D (6 bases). Germline V CDR1 and CDR2: SQVTM, ANQGSEA. This CDR3 is built from 14 residues. V was clipped by 4 bases and J by 5 bases, with 15 bases between them. CDR3 sequence reads: CSVVARGGDNEQFF. CDR3 in DNA: TGCAGCGTTGTGGCGCGGGGCGGGGACAATGAGCAGTTCTTC.

The rearrangement uses TRBV30 and TRBJ2-5; D ambiguous. This CDR3 has 11 residues. Germline V lookup: CDR1 GTSNPN, CDR2 SVGIG (reference sequence). V shed 3 bases and J shed 4 bases, with 6 bases lying between them. In DNA, the CDR3 is TGTGCCTGGAGCCACGGAGAGACCCAGTACTTC. It specifies CAWSHGETQYF. The entire variable domain, with the rest obtained from reference TRBV30 and TRBJ2-5, is as follows: SQTIHQWPATLVQPVGSPLSLECTVEGTSNPNLYWYRQAAGRGLQLLFYSVGIGQISSEVPQNLSASRPQDRQFILSSKKLLLSDSGFYLCAWSHGETQYFGPGTRLLVL.

The genes are TRBV4-2 and TRBJ2-1; 13 positions match TRBD2. The CDR3 runs to 16 residues. V shed 4 bases, J shed 3 bases, and the junction held 3 bases outside the gene matches. Germline assignment: CDR1 LGHNA and CDR2 YNFKEQ. In nucleotides, the CDR3 is TGTGCCAGCAGCCCCCGGACTAGCGGGAGCTACAATGAGCAGTTCTTC. Amino acid sequence: CASSPRTSGSYNEQFF.

The V call is TRBV5-4, the J call TRBJ2-3, with TRBD2 matching over 9 bases. CDR3 length: 16 amino acids. The junction had 7 bases not matched to a gene; V was cut back by 4 bases and J by 1 base. The germline CDR1 and CDR2 sequences are SGHNT and YYREEE (reference sequence). Here the CDR3 reads CASSATLAGRTDTQYF. The CDR3 coding sequence is TGTGCCAGCAGCGCGACCCTAGCGGGGCGCACAGATACGCAGTATTTT.

This clone was seen a few times. This chain joins TRBV6-4 and TRBJ2-2, with D unresolved. CDR1 and CDR2 from the germline V gene are MRHNA and SNTAGT. The CDR3 has 14 residues. V dropped 0 bases and J dropped 7 bases, with 9 bases sitting between them. In nucleotides, the CDR3 is TGTGCCAGCAGTGACTCCCCTAGGCACGGGGAGCTGTTTTTT. Amino acids: CASSDSPRHGELFF.

V gene TRBV10-3 combines with J gene TRBJ2-7; TRBD2 might be the D (6 bases). The CDR3 runs 17 residues. The germline V gene has CDR1 ENHRY and CDR2 SYGVKD. The V and J ends lost 4 bases and 0 bases respectively, with 19 bases between them. DNA of the CDR3: TGTGCCATCAGTGCTGTTGGAATTGCGGGGAGCTCCTACGAGCAGTACTTC. Translation gives CAISAVGIAGSSYEQYF.

The chain employs TRBV12-5 and TRBJ1-1; a possible D gene is TRBD1 (6 bases). There are 11 residues in the CDR3. Trimming stripped 6 bases from V and 11 bases from J, with 13 bases between. Germline V CDR1 and CDR2: LGHNT, FRNRAP. CDR3 sequence reads: CASGVTGRAFF. CDR3 in DNA: TGTGCTAGTGGCGTAACAGGGCGGGCTTTCTTT.

This clone was observed a few times. This chain links TRBV5-1 with TRBJ2-5; possibly TRBD1 or TRBD2 for D (6 bases each). Germline V gene data show CDR1 as SGHRS and CDR2 as YFSETQ. The CDR3 totals 12 residues. V was shortened by 9 bases and J by 2 bases, with 11 bases between the two germline ends. The CDR3 DNA reads as TGCGCCACCGGGGGCAAACAAGAGACCCAGTACTTC. The encoded protein is CATGGKQETQYF.

The DNA of the CDR3 is TGTGCCAGCAGCGCCCCAGGACGGCGGGATGGCGAGCAGTACTTC. Translated: CASSAPGRRDGEQYF. The chain joins TRBV7-9 to TRBJ2-7, with D maybe TRBD2 (6 bases). The germline V gene has CDR1 SEHNR and CDR2 FQNEAQ (reference sequence). Trimming cost V 5 bases and J 6 bases, with 20 bases left between them. The CDR3 has 15 amino acids. The complete variable domain, with remaining parts taken from reference TRBV7-9 and TRBJ2-7, reads DTGVSQNPRHKITKRGQNVTFRCDPISEHNRLYWYRQTLGQGPEFLTYFQNEAQLEKSRLLSDRFSAERPKGSFSTLEIQRTEQGDSAMYLCASSAPGRRDGEQYFGPGTRLTVT.

The V gene is TRBV7-2, the J gene TRBJ2-7, with a weak D call TRBD2 (6 bases). V was clipped by 7 bases and J by 0 bases, with 13 bases between them. The CDR3 covers 14 residues. Germline CDR1 is SGHTA and CDR2 is FQGNSA. This CDR3 reads CASTLGGSSYEQYF. The CDR3 bases are TGTGCCAGCACCCTGGGGGGAAGCTCCTACGAGCAGTACTTC.

The V call is TRBV7-8, the J call TRBJ2-3; D is uncertain. The CDR3 consists of 13 residues. V lost 5 bases, J lost 4 bases, and 10 bases lay in between. Germline-derived CDR1 and CDR2 are SGHVS and FQNEAQ. The CDR3 nucleotides read TGTGCCAGCAGCCCCGGGTGGGCAGATACGCAGTATTTT. This encodes CASSPGWADTQYF.

In this sample, this clone turned up once. The chain employs TRBV5-1 and TRBJ2-6; D call uncertain. The length of the CDR3 is 16 residues. The V gene's germline CDR1 is SGHRS and CDR2 YFSETQ. V lost 4 bases and J lost 0, with 11 bases in between. This CDR3 reads CASSQTGSSGANVLTF. The CDR3 DNA reads TGCGCCAGCAGCCAGACGGGCAGCTCTGGGGCCAACGTCCTGACTTTC.

The chain employs TRBV10-3 and TRBJ1-3; 8 nucleotides match TRBD1. Germline CDR1 and CDR2: ENHRY and SYGVKD. The CDR3 consists of 18 residues. V lost 4 bases, J lost 2 bases, and 13 bases stayed unmatched. The CDR3 region is CAISGWTGRARAGNTIYF. The CDR3 bases are TGTGCCATCAGTGGGTGGACAGGGAGGGCCAGAGCTGGAAACACCATATATTTT.

The chain uses TRBV6-4 and TRBJ1-1; TRBD1 is a possible D gene (5 bases). V shed 6 bases and J shed 0 bases, with 11 bases lying between them. Per the germline V gene, CDR1 is MRHNA and CDR2 is SNTAGT. The CDR3 spans 14 residues. Here the CDR3 DNA reads TGTGCCAGCAGCTCGGGGACCATGAACACTGAAGCTTTCTTT. It translates to CASSSGTMNTEAFF.

This clone was seen only once. The chain joins TRBV14 to TRBJ1-6; D not resolved. Germline CDR1 and CDR2: SGHDN and FVKESK. The CDR3 contains 14 residues. The ends were cut back, 4 bases at V and 5 bases at J, with 9 bases in the middle. CDR3 in DNA: TGTGCCAGCAGCCTGGAAGTTAATAATTCACCCCTCCACTTT. It specifies CASSLEVNNSPLHF.

The chain employs TRBV25-1 and TRBJ2-3, with 8 bases lining up with TRBD1. Germline CDR1 and CDR2: MGHDK and SYGVNS. This CDR3 has 15 amino acids. V dropped 7 bases and J dropped 6; count of bases not matched to a gene: 12. DNA of the CDR3: TGTGCCAGCACCCGGGGACAGGCCCGGGGGGATACGCAGTATTTT. Translated: CASTRGQARGDTQYF.

The chain couples TRBV18 to TRBJ1-6; 10 bases map to TRBD1. Germline CDR1 KGHSH, CDR2 LQKENI. There are 16 residues in the CDR3. V lost 2 bases to trimming and J lost 10 bases; unmatched junction nucleotides: 8. CDR3 coding DNA: TGTGCCAGCTCACCAGGGACAGGGGAAGGAAGGTCACCCCTCCACTTT. Protein sequence: CASSPGTGEGRSPLHF.

A word on this clone: Since a much larger clone is just one base distant, this may be a read error. V usage is TRBV5-4 and J usage is TRBJ1-2; no definite D call. The CDR3 is 13 residues long. V lost 3 bases to trimming and J lost 6 bases, with 12 bases between them. Germline V CDR1 and CDR2: SGHNT, YYREEE (reference sequence). The CDR3 DNA reads as TGTGCCAGCAGCTCTGAGGGCAAGCATGGCTACACCTTC. It translates to CASSSEGKHGYTF.

The rearrangement uses TRBV7-2 and TRBJ2-1, with a possible D match to TRBD2 (5 bases). V was clipped by 4 bases and J by 6 bases, with 16 bases between them. There are 15 residues in the CDR3. Germline V gene sequence: CDR1 SGHTA, CDR2 FQGNSA. CDR3 in amino acids: CASSSKRERINEQFF. As DNA, the CDR3 is TGTGCCAGCAGCTCGAAACGGGAACGGATCAATGAGCAGTTCTTC.

The chain combines TRBV5-4 with TRBJ1-4; possibly TRBD1 for D (5 bases). Between the trimmed V and J ends, which lost 0 bases and 5 bases, there was a span of 11 bases. This CDR3 has 15 residues. Germline CDR1 is SGHNT and CDR2 is YYREEE (reference sequence). The CDR3 DNA is TGTGCCAGCAGCTTGGGGGGGAAGGGGAATGAAAAACTGTTTTTT. Protein sequence: CASSLGGKGNEKLFF.

The CDR3 is CASSPRGSYYGYTF. CDR3 nucleotide sequence: TGTGCCAGCAGCCCCCGGGGTTCGTATTATGGCTACACCTTC. This chain uses TRBV6-5 with TRBJ1-2; D is undetermined. This CDR3 is built from 14 residues. Germline values: CDR1 MNHEY, CDR2 SVGAGI. Trimming cost V 6 bases and J 5 bases, with 16 bases left between them.

This clone was counted only a few times. The V gene is TRBV30, the J gene TRBJ2-7, with 9 nucleotides matching TRBD1. This CDR3 has 17 amino acids. The germline V gene encodes CDR1 GTSNPN and CDR2 SVGIG (reference sequence). J was trimmed by 4 bases and V by 2 bases; bases with no gene match: 15. CDR3 DNA: TGTGCCTGGAGTATAGCCAGAATTCCGGGACAGGGTTACGAGCAGTACTTC. It specifies CAWSIARIPGQGYEQYF.